These 27 T cell receptor beta chains share one sample of origin, sequenced in a study of shared clonotypes between healthy human individuals (dated by TCRdb to 2019 to 2021). Libraries were made using the immunoSEQ multiplex PCR assay. Entries here come from immuneACCESS through TCRdb and include only in-frame sequences with V and J called. Some clones fail to appear in such tables; in the studies checked, an unresolved V gene covers under half of the shortfall, and the cause of the remainder is unknown. The sample table contains 1,100,000 or so clones; only one count was recorded for 75% to 85% of them. Of the sample, 0.5% to 0.6% is held by the ten largest clones. The sample was memory CD4+ T cells from PBMCs. The cell subset or site label of this sample denotes: CD45RA-negative fraction. The receptors derive from a man between 18 and 29 years old in good health. Some clones in this sample may be carry-over from other donors' samples.

The rearrangement uses TRBV28 and TRBJ2-5, with 8 bases matching TRBD2. This CDR3 spans 17 amino acids. Germline assignment: CDR1 MDHEN and CDR2 SYDVKM. The J segment lost 3 bases and the V segment lost 3 bases, leaving 12 bases of the junction unmatched. The CDR3 loop is CASSFGRMGSGEETQYF. For the CDR3, the DNA is TGTGCCAGCAGTTTCGGCCGAATGGGTAGCGGGGAAGAGACCCAGTACTTC.

This clone was seen a few times. The chain joins TRBV13 to TRBJ1-1, with D uncertain. The CDR3 contains 15 residues. Germline CDR1 PRHDT, CDR2 FYEKMQ (reference sequence). V lost 5 bases to trimming and J lost 0 bases, with 13 bases between them. CDR3 loop: CASSPGRAMNTEAFF. Written as DNA, the CDR3 is TGTGCCAGCAGCCCGGGCCGAGCCATGAACACTGAAGCTTTCTTT.

This chain connects TRBV6-4 to TRBJ1-5; D uncertain. Germline V gene lookup returns CDR1 MRHNA and CDR2 SNTAGT. Trimming took 8 bases from V and 0 from J, leaving 14 bases between them. The CDR3 length is 15 residues. The CDR3 loop reads CASQGQFHSNQPQHF. CDR3 nucleotide sequence: TGTGCCAGCCAAGGGCAGTTCCATAGCAATCAGCCCCAGCATTTT.

The chain recombines TRBV15 with TRBJ1-3; no clear D gene. Germline V gene data show CDR1 as LNHNV and CDR2 as YYDKDF (reference sequence). V gave up 3 bases and J gave up 3 bases, with 12 bases separating them. This CDR3 spans 15 amino acids. CDR3 sequence reads: CATSRERSYGNTIYF. The CDR3 DNA follows: TGTGCCACCAGCAGGGAACGGAGTTATGGAAACACCATATATTTT. The full variable domain, rest sourced from reference TRBV15 and TRBJ1-3, is DAMVIQNPRYQVTQFGKPVTLSCSQTLNHNVMYWYQQKSSQAPKLLFHYYDKDFNNEADTPDNFQSRRPNTSFCFLDIRSPGLGDTAMYLCATSRERSYGNTIYFGEGSWLTVV.

This sequence joins TRBV19 and TRBJ2-3; TRBD2 matches at 14 bases. Trimming cost V 10 bases and J 5 bases; bases outside gene matches: 5. Germline-derived CDR1 and CDR2 are LNHDA and SQIVND (reference sequence). This CDR3 is 14 amino acids long. CDR3 amino acids: CATRLAGGVDTQYF. CDR3 nucleotides: TGTGCCACTCGACTAGCGGGAGGGGTAGATACGCAGTATTTT.

The chain uses TRBV27 and TRBJ2-3, with D hard to call. The germline V gene has CDR1 MNHEY and CDR2 SMNVEV (reference sequence). The V and J ends lost 8 bases and 4 bases respectively, with 13 bases between them. The CDR3 extends over 13 amino acids. The CDR3 loop is CASAHPPPDTQYF. As DNA, the CDR3 is TGTGCCAGCGCCCATCCTCCCCCAGATACGCAGTATTTT.

The genes are TRBV19 and TRBJ2-5; 9 bases map to TRBD2. Germline V gene sequence: CDR1 LNHDA, CDR2 SQIVND (reference sequence). The CDR3 consists of 15 residues. V lost 6 bases, J lost 5 bases, and 10 bases stayed unmatched. CDR3 in DNA: TGTGCCAGTAGGGCCGGGCTAGCGGGACCCGAGACCCAGTACTTC. It translates to CASRAGLAGPETQYF.

The rearrangement links TRBV7-2 to TRBJ2-4; 7 nucleotides align to TRBD2. CDR1 and CDR2 (germline): SGHTA, FQGNSA. Trimming at V came to 1 base and at J to 13 bases, leaving 10 bases not matched to a gene. The CDR3 totals 14 residues. CDR3 nucleotide sequence: TGTGCCAGCAGCTTAGTAAGTCGCCGGGAGGAGCAGTACTTC. Its protein is CASSLVSRREEQYF.

The chain carries TRBV10-3 and TRBJ2-1, with 7 bases fitting TRBD1. Germline lookup yields CDR1 ENHRY and CDR2 SYGVKD. The V and J ends lost 2 bases and 7 bases, in that order; junction bases with no gene match: 8. The CDR3 is 15 amino acids. The CDR3 coding sequence is TGTGCCATCAGTGAGGGCATGACAGGGAATAATGAGCAGTTCTTC. Protein product: CAISEGMTGNNEQFF.

The chain uses TRBV5-1 and TRBJ1-1; possible D gene TRBD1, 6 bases. Germline V gene sequence: CDR1 SGHRS, CDR2 YFSETQ. The length of the CDR3 is 13 residues. V lost 6 bases and J 6 bases, leaving 15 bases between the germline ends. The DNA for the CDR3 is TGCGCCAGCAAGTTGGGGGCGAGGGCTGAAGCTTTCTTT. Protein product: CASKLGARAEAFF.

This chain joins TRBV28 and TRBJ2-7, with D possibly matching TRBD1 (6 bases). This CDR3 has 13 amino acids. The V gene's germline CDR1 is MDHEN and CDR2 SYDVKM. V lost 5 bases, J lost 4 bases, and 12 bases lay in between. The CDR3: CASSAPGAYEQYF. In DNA form, the CDR3 reads TGTGCCAGCAGTGCGCCAGGGGCGTACGAGCAGTACTTC.

The gene calls are TRBV7-3 and TRBJ2-3; TRBD2 might be the D (6 bases). The length of the CDR3 is 13 residues. Germline CDR1 reads SGHTA; CDR2 reads FQGTGA. With 6 bases removed from V and 6 bases from J, the gap between germline ends came to 13 bases. CDR3 sequence (DNA): TGTGCCAGCAGTGTGGAGGGCCTCGATACGCAGTATTTT. It specifies CASSVEGLDTQYF.

The V call is TRBV18, the J call TRBJ1-5, with 8 bases aligning to TRBD1. V lost 3 bases and J lost 3; bases outside the gene matches: 7. This CDR3 comprises 16 residues. Germline V lookup: CDR1 KGHSH, CDR2 LQKENI. CDR3 coding DNA: TGTGCCAGCTCACCGGGACAGGTTACCCTCAATCAGCCCCAGCATTTT. Translated: CASSPGQVTLNQPQHF.

The chain recombines TRBV6-5 with TRBJ1-2; D perhaps matches TRBD1 (5 bases). Trimming cost V 4 bases and J 7 bases, with 19 bases left between them. Germline V gene lookup returns CDR1 MNHEY and CDR2 SVGAGI. The CDR3 has 15 residues. CDR3 sequence (DNA): TGTGCCAGCAGTTCCTTAAGAGGGATCGGGGGTGGCTACACCTTC. This encodes CASSSLRGIGGGYTF.

The chain has TRBV28 and TRBJ2-1; 9 bases align to TRBD2. This CDR3 is built from 13 residues. V was clipped by 9 bases and J by 7 bases; unmatched bases: 7. Germline V gene lookup returns CDR1 MDHEN and CDR2 SYDVKM. The DNA of the CDR3 is TGTGCCAGTACAAGCGGGAGGCGGAATGAGCAGTTCTTC. Encoded protein: CASTSGRRNEQFF.

DNA of the CDR3: TGTGCCAGCAGCCATTCCGGAGGCGGGGGCGGATACGAGCAGTACTTC. Translated, it gives CASSHSGGGGGYEQYF. The rearrangement joins TRBV4-2 to TRBJ2-7; tentative D call: TRBD2 (7 bases). The V gene's germline CDR1 is LGHNA and CDR2 YNFKEQ. V dropped 3 bases and J dropped 4 bases, with 19 bases sitting between them. This CDR3 has 16 amino acids.

The gene calls are TRBV28 and TRBJ2-1, with TRBD2 as a possible D gene (6 bases). This CDR3 is built from 16 residues. Trimming took off 6 bases at V and 1 base at J, with 16 bases between the two ends. From germline, CDR1 is MDHEN and CDR2 SYDVKM. The CDR3 nucleotides are TGTGCCAGCAGACCGGGATGGGGGGTTTCCTACAATGAGCAGTTCTTC. Translation gives CASRPGWGVSYNEQFF.

The chain carries TRBV2 and TRBJ1-5; no reliable D call. Germline lookup yields CDR1 SNHLY and CDR2 FYNNEI. The CDR3 extends over 15 amino acids. The V gene lost 7 bases and the J gene lost 4 bases, with 17 bases spanning the gap. CDR3 DNA sequence: TGTGCCAGCAAAAGGGTCTCAAGTAGTAATCAGCCCCAGCATTTT. This translates into CASKRVSSSNQPQHF.

On this clone: In the same sample, other DNA sequences code for this CDR3. The CDR3 sequence: CASSLVAGELFF. CDR3 bases: TGCGCCAGCAGCTTGGTCGCCGGGGAGCTGTTTTTT. J is TRBJ2-2 and V is TRBV5-1; D is undetermined. V was trimmed by 0 bases and J by 6 bases, leaving 3 bases between them. From germline, CDR1 is SGHRS and CDR2 YFSETQ. The length of the CDR3 is 12 residues.

This clone was detected only a few times. The V and J genes are TRBV28 and TRBJ1-1; D is uncertain. Germline-derived CDR1 and CDR2 are MDHEN and SYDVKM. Trimming took 2 bases from V and 7 from J, leaving 11 bases between them. CDR3 size: 13 residues. For the CDR3, the DNA is TGTGCCAGCAGTTTACGGCAGGTTGGTGAAGCTTTCTTT. Translating it yields CASSLRQVGEAFF. The variable domain in full, completed from reference TRBV28 and TRBJ1-1, reads DVKVTQSSRYLVKRTGEKVFLECVQDMDHENMFWYRQDPGLGLRLIYFSYDVKMKEKGDIPEGYSVSREKKERFSLILESASTNQTSMYLCASSLRQVGEAFFGQGTRLTVV.

The chain links TRBV15 to TRBJ2-4; 7 nucleotides agree with TRBD1. This CDR3 has 14 residues. V dropped 8 bases and J dropped 1; count of bases not matched to a gene: 5. The germline CDR1 and CDR2 sequences are LNHNV and YYDKDF (reference sequence). CDR3 amino acids: CATAGTVAKNIQYF. In nucleotides, the CDR3 is TGTGCCACCGCCGGGACAGTGGCCAAAAACATTCAGTACTTC.

The gene calls are TRBV6-6 and TRBJ2-1; D uncertain. CDR3 length: 14 amino acids. CDR1 is MNHNY, CDR2 SVGAGI, per germline (reference sequence). Between the trimmed V and J ends, which lost 6 bases and 4 bases, there was a span of 13 bases. The CDR3 DNA follows: TGTGCCAGCAGCCCGGACGACGCATACAATGAGCAGTTCTTC. Encoded protein: CASSPDDAYNEQFF.

The chain uses TRBV5-1 and TRBJ1-2; maybe TRBD1 (6 bases). With 2 bases removed from V and 0 bases from J, the gap between germline ends came to 11 bases. Germline V CDR1 and CDR2: SGHRS, YFSETQ. This CDR3 spans 15 amino acids. The DNA for the CDR3 is TGCGCCAGCAGCTTAGGACAGCTTACTAACTATGGCTACACCTTC. Its protein product is CASSLGQLTNYGYTF.

The V gene is TRBV6-1, the J gene TRBJ1-2, with no clear D. The V end was cut by 6 bases, the J end by 0 bases, with 8 bases between. This CDR3 spans 13 amino acids. The germline CDR1 and CDR2 sequences are MNHNS and SASEGT. In DNA, the CDR3 is TGTGCCAGCAGGCAGGAGACTAACTATGGCTACACCTTC. Residues: CASRQETNYGYTF.

The CDR3 nucleotides read TGTGCCAGTAGTATAACAGGGTCTGCAACTAATGAAAAACTGTTTTTT. Protein product: CASSITGSATNEKLFF. This chain uses TRBV19 with TRBJ1-4; D might be TRBD1 (6 bases). CDR3 length: 16 residues. Trimming stripped 2 bases from V and 0 bases from J, with 10 bases between. Germline V gene data show CDR1 as LNHDA and CDR2 as SQIVND (reference sequence).

The chain recombines TRBV28 with TRBJ1-2, with D maybe TRBD1 (5 bases). Trimming left V 5 bases short and J 4 bases short, with 20 bases between. Germline V gene sequence: CDR1 MDHEN, CDR2 SYDVKM. There are 16 residues in the CDR3. The CDR3 DNA reads as TGTGCCAGCAGTCCCCCCGGAAGGGGACCGTTCTATGGCTACACCTTC. This translates into CASSPPGRGPFYGYTF.

On this clone itself: Additional DNA sequences in this sample encode the identical CDR3. The chain recombines TRBV5-1 with TRBJ2-5; 8 bases line up with TRBD1. V dropped 4 bases and J dropped 2; count of bases not matched to a gene: 7. CDR1 SGHRS and CDR2 YFSETQ come from the germline V gene. The CDR3 is made up of 15 amino acids. The CDR3 nucleotides read TGCGCCAGCAGCAGCGGACAGGGCGGACAAGAGACCCAGTACTTC. Translated: CASSSGQGGQETQYF.